This TCR beta chain comes out of a study of T-cell memory formation after mild COVID-19. The length of the CDR3 is 17 residues. The germline gives CDR1 MGHRA, CDR2 YSYEKL. TCRdb re-called the 5' RACE reads with MiXCR, one entry per CDR3 protein. The data hold 550,000 to 700,000 distinct CDR3 sequences, with 15% to 20% observed a single time. For this clonotype: Relative to the germline gene, one junction end is altered; a read error may explain this.

This chain connects TRBV4-1 to TRBJ2-2, with D unresolved. The receptor comes from an adult woman who had mild COVID-19 (a few samples of this study predate the infection). Cell type and time point are not known. The sequenced sample consisted of PBMCs or a T cell subset sorted from them (not recorded which). The CDR3 reads CASRQDLGRRNTGELFF. CDR3 coding DNA: TGCGCCAGCAGACAAGATTTGGGCAGGAGGAACACCGGGGAGCTGTTTTTT.